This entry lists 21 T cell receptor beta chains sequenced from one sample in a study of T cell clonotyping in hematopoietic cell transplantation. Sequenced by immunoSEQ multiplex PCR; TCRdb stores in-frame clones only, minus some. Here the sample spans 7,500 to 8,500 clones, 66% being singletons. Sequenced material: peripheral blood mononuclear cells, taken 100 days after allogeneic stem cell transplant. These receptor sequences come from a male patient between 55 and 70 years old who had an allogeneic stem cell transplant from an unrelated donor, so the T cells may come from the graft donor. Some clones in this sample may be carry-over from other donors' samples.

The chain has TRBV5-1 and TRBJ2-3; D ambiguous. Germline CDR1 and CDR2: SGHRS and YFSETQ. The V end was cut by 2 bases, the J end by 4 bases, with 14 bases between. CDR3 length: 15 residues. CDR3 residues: CASSFRIDAADTQYF. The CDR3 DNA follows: TGCGCCAGCAGCTTTCGCATCGACGCGGCAGATACGCAGTATTTT.

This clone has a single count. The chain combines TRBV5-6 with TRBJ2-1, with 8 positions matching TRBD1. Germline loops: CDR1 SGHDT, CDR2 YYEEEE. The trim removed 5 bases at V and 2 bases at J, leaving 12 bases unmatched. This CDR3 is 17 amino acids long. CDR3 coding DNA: TGTGCCAGCAGGGGTGACAGGGGACGACCTACCTACAATGAGCAGTTCTTC. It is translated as CASRGDRGRPTYNEQFF.

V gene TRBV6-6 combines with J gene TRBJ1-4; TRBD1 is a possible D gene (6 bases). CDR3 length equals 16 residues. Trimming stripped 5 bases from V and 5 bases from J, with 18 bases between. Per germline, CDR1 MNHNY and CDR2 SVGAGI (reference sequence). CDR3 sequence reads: CASSPDRIIWNEKLFF. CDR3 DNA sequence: TGTGCCAGCAGTCCCGACAGGATCATTTGGAATGAAAAACTGTTTTTT.

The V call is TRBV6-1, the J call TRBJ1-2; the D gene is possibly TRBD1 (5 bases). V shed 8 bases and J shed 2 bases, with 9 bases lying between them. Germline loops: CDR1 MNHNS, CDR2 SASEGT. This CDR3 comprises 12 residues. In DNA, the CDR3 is TGTGCCAGCGGGACGGGGAACTATGGCTACACCTTC. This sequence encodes CASGTGNYGYTF.

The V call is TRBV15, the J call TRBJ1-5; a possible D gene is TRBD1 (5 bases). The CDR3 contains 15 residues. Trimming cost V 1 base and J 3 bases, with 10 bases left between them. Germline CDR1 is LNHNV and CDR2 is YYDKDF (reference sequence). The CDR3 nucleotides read TGTGCCACCAGCAGAGGGGGCAGGGCCAATCAGCCCCAGCATTTT. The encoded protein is CATSRGGRANQPQHF.

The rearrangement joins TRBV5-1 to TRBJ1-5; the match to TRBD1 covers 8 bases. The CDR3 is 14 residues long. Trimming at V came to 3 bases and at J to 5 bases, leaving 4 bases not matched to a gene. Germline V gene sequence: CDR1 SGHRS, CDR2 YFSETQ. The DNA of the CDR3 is TGCGCCAGCAGCTCCGGACAGGGCGATCAGCCCCAGCATTTT. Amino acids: CASSSGQGDQPQHF. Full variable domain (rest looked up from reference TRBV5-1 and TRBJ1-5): KAGVTQTPRYLIKTRGQQVTLSCSPISGHRSVSWYQQTPGQGLQFLFEYFSETQRNKGNFPGRFSGRQFSNSRSEMNVSTLELGDSALYLCASSSGQGDQPQHFGDGTRLSIL.

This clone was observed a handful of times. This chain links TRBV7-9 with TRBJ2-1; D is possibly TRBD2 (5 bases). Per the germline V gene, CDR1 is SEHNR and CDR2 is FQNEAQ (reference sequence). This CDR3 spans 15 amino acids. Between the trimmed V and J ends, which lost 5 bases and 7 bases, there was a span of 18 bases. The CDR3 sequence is CASSRGQERANEQFF. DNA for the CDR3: TGTGCCAGCAGCCGAGGGCAAGAGAGGGCGAATGAGCAGTTCTTC.

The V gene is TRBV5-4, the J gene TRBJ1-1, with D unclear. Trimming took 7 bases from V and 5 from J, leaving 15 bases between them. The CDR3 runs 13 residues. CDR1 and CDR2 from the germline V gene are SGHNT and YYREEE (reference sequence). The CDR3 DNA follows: TGTGCCAGCGGAACGTCCCGGCGAACTGAAGCTTTCTTT. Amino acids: CASGTSRRTEAFF.

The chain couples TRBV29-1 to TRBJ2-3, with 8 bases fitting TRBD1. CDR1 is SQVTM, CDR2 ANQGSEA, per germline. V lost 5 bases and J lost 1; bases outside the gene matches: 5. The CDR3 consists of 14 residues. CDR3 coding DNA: TGCAGCGTTAAGGACAGGGTGGGCACAGATACGCAGTATTTT. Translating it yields CSVKDRVGTDTQYF.

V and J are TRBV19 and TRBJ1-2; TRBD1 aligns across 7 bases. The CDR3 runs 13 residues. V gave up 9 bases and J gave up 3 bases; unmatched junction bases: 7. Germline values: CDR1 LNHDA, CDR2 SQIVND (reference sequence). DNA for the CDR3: TGTGCCAGCAATGGGGGGACAGACTATGGCTACACCTTC. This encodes CASNGGTDYGYTF.

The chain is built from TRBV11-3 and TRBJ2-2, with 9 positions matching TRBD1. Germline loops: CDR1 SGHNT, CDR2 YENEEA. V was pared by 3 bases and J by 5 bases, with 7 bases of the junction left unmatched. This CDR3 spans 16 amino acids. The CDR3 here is CASSLTPGQGTGELFF. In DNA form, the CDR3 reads TGTGCCAGCAGCTTGACGCCGGGACAGGGAACCGGGGAGCTGTTTTTT.

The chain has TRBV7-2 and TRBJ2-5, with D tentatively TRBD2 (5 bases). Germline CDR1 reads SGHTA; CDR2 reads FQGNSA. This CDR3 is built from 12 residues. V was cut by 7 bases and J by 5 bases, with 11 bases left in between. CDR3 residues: CASMAGLETQYF. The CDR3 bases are TGTGCCAGCATGGCGGGTTTGGAGACCCAGTACTTC.

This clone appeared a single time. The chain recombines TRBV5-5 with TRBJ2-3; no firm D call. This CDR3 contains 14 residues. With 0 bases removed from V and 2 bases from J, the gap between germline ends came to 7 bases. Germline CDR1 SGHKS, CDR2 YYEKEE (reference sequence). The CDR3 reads CASSLDAPTDTQYF. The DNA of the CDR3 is TGTGCCAGCAGCTTGGATGCCCCCACAGATACGCAGTATTTT.

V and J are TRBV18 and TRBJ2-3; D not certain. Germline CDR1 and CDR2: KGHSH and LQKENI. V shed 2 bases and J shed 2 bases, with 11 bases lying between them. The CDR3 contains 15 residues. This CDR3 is CASSPETETTDTQYF. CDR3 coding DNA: TGTGCCAGCTCACCAGAAACAGAAACCACAGATACGCAGTATTTT.

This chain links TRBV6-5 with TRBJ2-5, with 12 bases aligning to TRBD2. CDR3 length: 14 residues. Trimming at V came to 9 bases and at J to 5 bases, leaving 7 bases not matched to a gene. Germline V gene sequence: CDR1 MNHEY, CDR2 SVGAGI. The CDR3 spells CASSTSGGVETQYF. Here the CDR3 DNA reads TGTGCCAGTTCGACTAGCGGGGGAGTCGAGACCCAGTACTTC.

The CDR3, as DNA: TGTGCCAGCAGCCAAGCGGGAACCTACGAGCAGTACTTC. It is translated as CASSQAGTYEQYF. The V call is TRBV14, the J call TRBJ2-7, with a possible D match to TRBD2 (5 bases). Trimming stripped 1 base from V and 2 bases from J, with 6 bases between. The germline V gene has CDR1 SGHDN and CDR2 FVKESK. There are 13 residues in the CDR3.

CDR3 sequence reads: CSVYGGEGAETQYF. The CDR3, as DNA: TGCAGCGTGTACGGTGGGGAGGGGGCAGAGACCCAGTACTTC. The rearrangement links TRBV29-1 to TRBJ2-5; D is tentatively TRBD1 or TRBD2 (7 bases each). Germline V CDR1 and CDR2: SQVTM, ANQGSEA. The CDR3 consists of 14 residues. Trimming removed 6 bases at V and 4 bases at J, with 18 bases between.

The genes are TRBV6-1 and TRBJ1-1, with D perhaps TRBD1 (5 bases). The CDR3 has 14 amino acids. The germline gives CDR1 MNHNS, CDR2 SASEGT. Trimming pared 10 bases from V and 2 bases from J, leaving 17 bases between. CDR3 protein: CANRSPGFNTEAFF. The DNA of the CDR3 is TGTGCCAACAGGAGCCCAGGATTCAACACTGAAGCTTTCTTT.

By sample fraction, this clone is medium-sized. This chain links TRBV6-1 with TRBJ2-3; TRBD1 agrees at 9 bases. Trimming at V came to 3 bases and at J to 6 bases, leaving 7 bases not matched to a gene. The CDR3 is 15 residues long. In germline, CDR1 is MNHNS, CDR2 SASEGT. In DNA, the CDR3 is TGTGCCAGCAGTGAGGTAACAGGGGGCTCTGATACGCAGTATTTT. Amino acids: CASSEVTGGSDTQYF.

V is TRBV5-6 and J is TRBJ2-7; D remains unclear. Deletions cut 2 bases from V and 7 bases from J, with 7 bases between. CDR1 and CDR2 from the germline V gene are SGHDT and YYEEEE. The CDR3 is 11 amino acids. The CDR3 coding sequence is TGTGCCAGCAGCTTCGTGGGGGAGCAGTACTTC. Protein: CASSFVGEQYF.

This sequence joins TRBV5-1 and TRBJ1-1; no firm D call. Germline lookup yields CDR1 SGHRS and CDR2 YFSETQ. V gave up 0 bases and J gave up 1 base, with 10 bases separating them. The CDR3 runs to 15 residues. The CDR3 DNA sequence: TGCGCCAGCAGCTTGGATGGCCAGGAGAACACTGAAGCTTTCTTT. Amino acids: CASSLDGQENTEAFF.